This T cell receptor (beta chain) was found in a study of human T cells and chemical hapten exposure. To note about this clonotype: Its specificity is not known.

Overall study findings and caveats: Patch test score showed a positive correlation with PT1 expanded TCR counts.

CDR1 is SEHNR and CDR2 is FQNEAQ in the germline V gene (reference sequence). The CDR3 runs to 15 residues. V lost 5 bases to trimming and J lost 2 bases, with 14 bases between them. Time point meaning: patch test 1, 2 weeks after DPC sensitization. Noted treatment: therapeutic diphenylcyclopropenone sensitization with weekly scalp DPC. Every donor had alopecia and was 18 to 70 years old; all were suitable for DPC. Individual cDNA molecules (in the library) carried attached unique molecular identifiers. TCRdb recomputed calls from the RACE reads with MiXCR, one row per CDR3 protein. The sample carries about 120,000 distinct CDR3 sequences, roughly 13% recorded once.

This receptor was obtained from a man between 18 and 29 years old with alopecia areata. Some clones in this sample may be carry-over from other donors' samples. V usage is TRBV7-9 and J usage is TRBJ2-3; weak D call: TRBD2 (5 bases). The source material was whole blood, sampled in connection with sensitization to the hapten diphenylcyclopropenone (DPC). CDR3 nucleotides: TGTGCCAGCAGCGCTCGCGAGGGCCCCACAGATACGCAGTATTTT. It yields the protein CASSAREGPTDTQYF.